Presented here are 10 T cell receptor beta chains from one specimen sequenced in a study of identical twins (dated by TCRdb to 2016 to 2017). The method behind the library was 5' RACE. The listed sequencing device is Illumina HiSeq 2000. The raw public reads went through TCRdb reprocessing: fastp at Q25, MiXCR clone calling, in-frame beta chains kept. For every CDR3 protein sequence, its rows merge into one entry that carries the most common genes and DNA. The sample table lists around 530,000 distinct CDR3 sequences, roughly 15% of them with a count of one. 0.44% of the sample goes to the ten largest clones. These data are also associated with another study on yellow fever vaccine responses in identical twins.

The sample taken for sequencing was CD4+ T cells sorted from blood. These receptors were obtained from a woman under 30 in good health.

This clonotype was seen a handful of times. The chain recombines TRBV19 with TRBJ2-4; possibly TRBD1 for D (6 bases). The germline gives CDR1 LNHDA, CDR2 SQIVND (reference sequence). V lost 10 bases and J 15 bases, leaving 19 bases between the germline ends. The CDR3 spans 11 residues. The CDR3 DNA reads TGTGCCACCGTACAGGGAACGACACCGTACTTC. Its translation: CATVQGTTPYF.

This chain joins TRBV5-6 and TRBJ2-1; no definite D call. The CDR3 has 14 amino acids. Trimming shortened V by 4 bases and J by 2 bases, and 10 bases separated the two germline ends. Germline V lookup: CDR1 SGHDT, CDR2 YYEEEE. The CDR3 DNA is TGTGCCAGCAGCAAGTACGTTGCCTACAATGAGCAGTTCTTC. Protein product: CASSKYVAYNEQFF.

The chain is built from TRBV5-1 and TRBJ2-1; 8 nucleotides match TRBD2. The CDR3 runs to 17 residues. V gave up 0 bases and J gave up 4 bases; unmatched junction bases: 9. Germline CDR1 reads SGHRS; CDR2 reads YFSETQ. In nucleotides, the CDR3 is TGCGCCAGCAGCTTGGCTACTAGCGGCCGGATTTACAATGAGCAGTTCTTC. Protein product: CASSLATSGRIYNEQFF.

The chain couples TRBV7-8 to TRBJ2-1; a possible D gene is TRBD1 (5 bases). The CDR3 consists of 12 residues. V was cut by 5 bases and J by 7 bases, with 9 bases left in between. Germline loops: CDR1 SGHVS, CDR2 FQNEAQ. The CDR3 here is CASSPGLNEQFF. The CDR3 nucleotides read TGTGCCAGCAGCCCAGGGCTGAATGAGCAGTTCTTC.

This clonotype has a handful of counts. The chain joins TRBV2 to TRBJ1-6, with 10 bases lining up with TRBD1. CDR1 is SNHLY, CDR2 FYNNEI, per germline. The CDR3 has 17 residues. V shed 8 bases, J shed 7 bases, and the junction held 14 bases outside the gene matches. CDR3 DNA: TGTGCCAGCGAATTGGTTACGGGACAGGGGCTGAATTCACCCCTCCACTTT. It is translated as CASELVTGQGLNSPLHF. Based on the CDR3 plus reference TRBV2 and TRBJ1-6, the full variable domain is EPEVTQTPSHQVTQMGQEVILRCVPISNHLYFYWYRQILGQKVEFLVSFYNNEISEKSEIFDDQFSVERPDGSNFTLKIRSTKLEDSAMYFCASELVTGQGLNSPLHFGNGTRLTVT.

The sample holds a few counts of this clonotype. The CDR3 here is CSARDPGQAGGDTEAFF. The CDR3, as DNA: TGCAGTGCTAGAGATCCGGGACAGGCCGGGGGGGACACTGAAGCTTTCTTT. V is TRBV20-1 and J is TRBJ1-1, with 8 bases that match TRBD1. The CDR3 has 17 amino acids. Germline V gives CDR1 DFQATT, CDR2 SNEGSKA (reference sequence). The V and J ends lost 0 bases and 3 bases, in that order; junction bases with no gene match: 12.

This clonotype appeared a few times. The CDR3 nucleotides are TGTGCCATCAGTGAAAGAGGGGGCGCCAGCTCTGGGGCCAACGTCCTGACTTTC. Its protein is CAISERGGASSGANVLTF. The genes are TRBV10-3 and TRBJ2-6; TRBD1 aligns across 7 bases. V lost 3 bases, J lost 0 bases, and 8 bases stayed unmatched. CDR3 length: 18 residues. Germline CDR1 reads ENHRY; CDR2 reads SYGVKD.

This clonotype was observed many times. V and J are TRBV29-1 and TRBJ2-3; the D is unclear. CDR1 is SQVTM and CDR2 is ANQGSEA in the germline V gene. V was shortened by 2 bases and J by 7 bases, with 13 bases between the two germline ends. This CDR3 region has 13 residues. The CDR3, as DNA: TGCAGCGTTGAAACCTGGAGTCGGAATACGCAGTATTTT. As protein: CSVETWSRNTQYF.

This clonotype was recorded a few times. The J gene is TRBJ1-5, the V gene TRBV4-2, with D hard to call. The germline V gene encodes CDR1 LGHNA and CDR2 YNFKEQ. The CDR3 totals 15 residues. V was clipped by 0 bases and J by 3 bases, with 9 bases between them. The DNA of the CDR3 is TGTGCCAGCAGCCAAGAGTGGCGGGTCAATCAGCCCCAGCATTTT. Its translation: CASSQEWRVNQPQHF.

The V and J genes are TRBV5-1 and TRBJ2-3, with 8 bases fitting TRBD2. CDR1 and CDR2 (germline): SGHRS, YFSETQ. The CDR3 sequence is 14 residues long. V shed 4 bases and J 4 bases; nucleotides not matched to a gene: 5. As DNA, the CDR3 is TGCGCCAGCAGCGTTAGCGGGACCGCAGATACGCAGTATTTT. Encoded protein: CASSVSGTADTQYF. Using reference TRBV5-1 and TRBJ2-3 for the parts outside the CDR3, the full variable domain is KAGVTQTPRYLIKTRGQQVTLSCSPISGHRSVSWYQQTPGQGLQFLFEYFSETQRNKGNFPGRFSGRQFSNSRSEMNVSTLELGDSALYLCASSVSGTADTQYFGPGTRLTVL.